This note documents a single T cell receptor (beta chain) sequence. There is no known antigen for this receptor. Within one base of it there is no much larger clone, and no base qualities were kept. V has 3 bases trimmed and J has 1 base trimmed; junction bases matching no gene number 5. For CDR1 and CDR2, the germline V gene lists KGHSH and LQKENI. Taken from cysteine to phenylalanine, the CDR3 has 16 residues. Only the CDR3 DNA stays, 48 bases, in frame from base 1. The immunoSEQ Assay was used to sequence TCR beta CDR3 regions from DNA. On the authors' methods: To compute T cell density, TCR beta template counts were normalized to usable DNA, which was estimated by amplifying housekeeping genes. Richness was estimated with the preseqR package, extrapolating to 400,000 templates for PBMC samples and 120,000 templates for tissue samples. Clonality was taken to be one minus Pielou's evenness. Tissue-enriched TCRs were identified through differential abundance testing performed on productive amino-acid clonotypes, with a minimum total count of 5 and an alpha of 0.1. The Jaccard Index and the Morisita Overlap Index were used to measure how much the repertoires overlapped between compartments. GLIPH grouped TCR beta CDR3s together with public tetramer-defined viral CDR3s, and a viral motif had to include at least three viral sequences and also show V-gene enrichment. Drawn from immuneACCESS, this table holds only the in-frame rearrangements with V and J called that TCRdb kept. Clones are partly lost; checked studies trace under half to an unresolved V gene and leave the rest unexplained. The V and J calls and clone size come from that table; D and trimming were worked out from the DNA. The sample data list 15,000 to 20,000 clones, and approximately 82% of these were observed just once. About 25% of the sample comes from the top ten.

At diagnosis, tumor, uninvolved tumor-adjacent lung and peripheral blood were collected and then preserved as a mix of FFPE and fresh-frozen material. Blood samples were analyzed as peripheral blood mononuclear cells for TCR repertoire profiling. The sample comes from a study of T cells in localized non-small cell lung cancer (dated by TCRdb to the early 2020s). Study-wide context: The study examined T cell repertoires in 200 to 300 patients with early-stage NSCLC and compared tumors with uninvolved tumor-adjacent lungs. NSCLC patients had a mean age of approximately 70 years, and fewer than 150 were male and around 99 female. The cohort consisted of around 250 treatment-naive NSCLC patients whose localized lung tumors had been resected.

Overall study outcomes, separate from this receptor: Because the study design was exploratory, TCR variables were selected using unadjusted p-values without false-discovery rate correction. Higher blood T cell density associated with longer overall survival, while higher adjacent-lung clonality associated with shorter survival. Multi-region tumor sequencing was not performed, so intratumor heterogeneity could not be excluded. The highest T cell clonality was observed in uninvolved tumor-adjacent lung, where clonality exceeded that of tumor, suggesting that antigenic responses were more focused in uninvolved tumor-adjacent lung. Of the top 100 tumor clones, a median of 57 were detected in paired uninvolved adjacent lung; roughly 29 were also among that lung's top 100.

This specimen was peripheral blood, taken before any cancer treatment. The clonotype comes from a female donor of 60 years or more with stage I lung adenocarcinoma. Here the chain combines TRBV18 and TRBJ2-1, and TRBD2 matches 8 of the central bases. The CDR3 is CASSPPAGVSYNEQFF. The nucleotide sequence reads TGTGCCAGCTCACCCCCAGCGGGGGTGTCCTACAATGAGCAGTTCTTC.